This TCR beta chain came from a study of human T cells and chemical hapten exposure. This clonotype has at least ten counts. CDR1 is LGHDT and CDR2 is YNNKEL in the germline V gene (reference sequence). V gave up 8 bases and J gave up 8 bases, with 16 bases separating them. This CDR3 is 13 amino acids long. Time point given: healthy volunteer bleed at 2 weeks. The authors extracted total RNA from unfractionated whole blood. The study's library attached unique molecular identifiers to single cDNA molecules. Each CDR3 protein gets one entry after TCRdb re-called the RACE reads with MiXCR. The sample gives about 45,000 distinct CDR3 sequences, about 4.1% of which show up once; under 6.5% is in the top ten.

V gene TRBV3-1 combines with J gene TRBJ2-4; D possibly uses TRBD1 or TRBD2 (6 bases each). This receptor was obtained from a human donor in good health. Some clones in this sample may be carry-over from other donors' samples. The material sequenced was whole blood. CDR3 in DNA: TGTGCCAGCGGGGGCAGGGAGGTTCACATTCAGTACTTC. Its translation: CASGGREVHIQYF.